These T cell receptor beta chains were read from a single sample in a study of human T cells and chemical hapten exposure. TCRdb fed the RACE reads into MiXCR, producing one record per CDR3 protein. The top ten clones hold approximately 5.4% of a sample with 330,000 or so distinct CDR3 sequences, about 6.3% of them seen once. The sequences come from whole blood, collected in connection with sensitization to the hapten diphenylcyclopropenone (DPC). All receptors derive from a woman aged 18-35 years with alopecia areata. Some clones in this sample may be carry-over from other donors' samples. CDR3s leave out the opening cysteine and the closing phenylalanine or tryptophan. Each record gives: V gene, J gene, CDR3 protein.

v_call: TRBV7-2
j_call: TRBJ1-2
cdr3_aa: ASSWDRRNYGYT

v_call: TRBV5-1
j_call: TRBJ1-4
cdr3_aa: ASSLYRDSTNEKLF

v_call: TRBV28
j_call: TRBJ2-7
cdr3_aa: ASSSAEVFYEQY

v_call: TRBV6-2/TRBV6-3
j_call: TRBJ2-5
cdr3_aa: ASSPGYQETQY

v_call: TRBV18
j_call: TRBJ1-2
cdr3_aa: ASSPPGTGYT

v_call: TRBV7-3
j_call: TRBJ1-6
cdr3_aa: ASRGRAGSPLH

v_call: TRBV20-1
j_call: TRBJ2-1
cdr3_aa: SAGYYNEQF

v_call: TRBV20-1
j_call: TRBJ2-4
cdr3_aa: SASAPSWFDRIQY

v_call: TRBV27
j_call: TRBJ2-6
cdr3_aa: ASSPPWRGRDSGANVLT

v_call: TRBV5-1
j_call: TRBJ1-5
cdr3_aa: ASSLGSSIEPQH

v_call: TRBV24-1
j_call: TRBJ2-1
cdr3_aa: ATSDSGQAAYNEQF

v_call: TRBV11-2
j_call: TRBJ2-3
cdr3_aa: ASSLGSATSTDTQY

v_call: TRBV25-1
j_call: TRBJ2-3
cdr3_aa: ASTTHRQGTGDTQY